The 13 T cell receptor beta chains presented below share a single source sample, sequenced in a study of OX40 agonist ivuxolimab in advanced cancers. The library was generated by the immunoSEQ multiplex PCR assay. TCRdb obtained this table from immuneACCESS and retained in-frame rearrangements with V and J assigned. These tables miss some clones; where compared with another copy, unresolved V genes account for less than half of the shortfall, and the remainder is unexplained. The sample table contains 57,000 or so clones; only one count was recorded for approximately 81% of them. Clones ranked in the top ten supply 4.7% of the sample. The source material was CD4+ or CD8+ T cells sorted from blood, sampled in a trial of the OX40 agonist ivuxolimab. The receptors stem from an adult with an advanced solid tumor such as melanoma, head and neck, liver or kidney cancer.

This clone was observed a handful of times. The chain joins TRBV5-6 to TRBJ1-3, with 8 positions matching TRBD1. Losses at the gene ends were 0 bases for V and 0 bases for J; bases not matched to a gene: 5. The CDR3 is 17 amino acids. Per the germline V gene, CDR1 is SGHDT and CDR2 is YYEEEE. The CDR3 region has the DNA TGTGCCAGCAGCTTGGTGGGACAGGCAAGCTCTGGAAACACCATATATTTT. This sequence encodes CASSLVGQASSGNTIYF.

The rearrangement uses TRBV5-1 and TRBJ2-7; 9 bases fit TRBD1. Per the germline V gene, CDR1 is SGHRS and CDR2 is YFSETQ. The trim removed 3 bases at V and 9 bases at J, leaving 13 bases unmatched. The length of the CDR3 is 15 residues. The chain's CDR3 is CASSSGARDRARQYF. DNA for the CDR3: TGCGCCAGCAGCTCTGGTGCCCGGGACAGGGCAAGGCAGTACTTC.

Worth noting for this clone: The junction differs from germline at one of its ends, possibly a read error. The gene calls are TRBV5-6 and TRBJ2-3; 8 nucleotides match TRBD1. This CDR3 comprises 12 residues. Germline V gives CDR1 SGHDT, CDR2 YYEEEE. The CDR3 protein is CASSPQGATPIF. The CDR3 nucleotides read TGTGCCAGCAGCCCTCAGGGGGCAACTCCGATCTTT. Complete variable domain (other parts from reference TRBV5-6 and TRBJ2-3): DAGVTQSPTHLIKTRGQQVTLRCSPKSGHDTVSWYQQALGQGPQFIFQYYEEEERQRGNFPDRFSGHQFPNYSSELNVNALLLGDSALYLCASSPQGATPIFGPGTRLTVL.

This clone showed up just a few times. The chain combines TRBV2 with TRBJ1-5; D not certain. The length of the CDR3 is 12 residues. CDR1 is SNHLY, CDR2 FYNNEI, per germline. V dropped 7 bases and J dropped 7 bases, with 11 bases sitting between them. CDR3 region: CASNRLGQPQHF. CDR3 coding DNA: TGTGCCAGCAACCGGCTGGGCCAGCCCCAGCATTTT.

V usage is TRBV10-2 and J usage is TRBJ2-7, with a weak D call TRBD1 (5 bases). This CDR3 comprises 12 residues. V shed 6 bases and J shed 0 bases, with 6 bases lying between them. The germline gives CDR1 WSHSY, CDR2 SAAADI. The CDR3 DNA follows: TGCGCCAGCAGCAGGGACTCCTACGAGCAGTACTTC. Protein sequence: CASSRDSYEQYF.

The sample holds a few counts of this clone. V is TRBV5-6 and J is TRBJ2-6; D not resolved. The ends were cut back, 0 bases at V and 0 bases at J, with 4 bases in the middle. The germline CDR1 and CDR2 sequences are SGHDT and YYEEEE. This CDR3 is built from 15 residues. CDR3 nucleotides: TGTGCCAGCAGCTTGGTGGGCTCTGGGGCCAACGTCCTGACTTTC. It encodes CASSLVGSGANVLTF.

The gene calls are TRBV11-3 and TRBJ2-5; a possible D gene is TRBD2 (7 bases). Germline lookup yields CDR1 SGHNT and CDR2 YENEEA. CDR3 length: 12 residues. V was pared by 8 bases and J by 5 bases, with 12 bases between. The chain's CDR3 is CASGGRGETQYF. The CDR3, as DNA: TGTGCCAGCGGAGGGAGGGGGGAGACCCAGTACTTC.

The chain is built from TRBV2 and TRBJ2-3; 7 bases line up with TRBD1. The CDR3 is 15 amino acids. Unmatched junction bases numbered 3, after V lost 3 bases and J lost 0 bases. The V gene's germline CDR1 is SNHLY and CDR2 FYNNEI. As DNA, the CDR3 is TGTGCCAGCAGTGAGACAGGGATAAGCACAGATACGCAGTATTTT. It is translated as CASSETGISTDTQYF.

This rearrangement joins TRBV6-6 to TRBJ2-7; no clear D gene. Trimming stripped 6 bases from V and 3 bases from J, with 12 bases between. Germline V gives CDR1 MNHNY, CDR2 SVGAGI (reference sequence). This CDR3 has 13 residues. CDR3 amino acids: CASSSGPLYEQYF. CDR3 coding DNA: TGTGCCAGCAGCTCCGGACCTCTCTACGAGCAGTACTTC.

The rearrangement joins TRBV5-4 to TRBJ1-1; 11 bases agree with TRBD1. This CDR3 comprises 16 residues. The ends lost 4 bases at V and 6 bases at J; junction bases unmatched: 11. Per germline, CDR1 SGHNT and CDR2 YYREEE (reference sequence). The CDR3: CASSAGTGGRASEAFF. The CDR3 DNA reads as TGTGCCAGCAGCGCCGGGACAGGGGGTCGAGCGTCTGAAGCTTTCTTT.

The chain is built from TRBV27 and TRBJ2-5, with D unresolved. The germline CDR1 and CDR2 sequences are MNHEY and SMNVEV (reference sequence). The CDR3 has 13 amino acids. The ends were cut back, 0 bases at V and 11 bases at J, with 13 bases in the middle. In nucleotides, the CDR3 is TGTGCCAGCAGTTTATCGAGGTCGGATGAGCAGTACTTC. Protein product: CASSLSRSDEQYF.

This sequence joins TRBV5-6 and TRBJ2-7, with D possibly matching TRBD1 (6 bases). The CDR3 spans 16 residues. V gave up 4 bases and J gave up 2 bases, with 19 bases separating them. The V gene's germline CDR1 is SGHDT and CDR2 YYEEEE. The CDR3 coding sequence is TGTGCCAGCAGCCCCCAACCGGGACACAATCCCTACGAGCAGTACTTC. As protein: CASSPQPGHNPYEQYF.

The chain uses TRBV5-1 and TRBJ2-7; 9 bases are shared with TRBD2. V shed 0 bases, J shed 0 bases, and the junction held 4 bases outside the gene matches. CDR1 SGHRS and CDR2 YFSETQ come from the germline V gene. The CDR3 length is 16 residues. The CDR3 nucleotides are TGCGCCAGCAGCTTGGCCCCTAGCGGGGTCTCCTACGAGCAGTACTTC. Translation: CASSLAPSGVSYEQYF.